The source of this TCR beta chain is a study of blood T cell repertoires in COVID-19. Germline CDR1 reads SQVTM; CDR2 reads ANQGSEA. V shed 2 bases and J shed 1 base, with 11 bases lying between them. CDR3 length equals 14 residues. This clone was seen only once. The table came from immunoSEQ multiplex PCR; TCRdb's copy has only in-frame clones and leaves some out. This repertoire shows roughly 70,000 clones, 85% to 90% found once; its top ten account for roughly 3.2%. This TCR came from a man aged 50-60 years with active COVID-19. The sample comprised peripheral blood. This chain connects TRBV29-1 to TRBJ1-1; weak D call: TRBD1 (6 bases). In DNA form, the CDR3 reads TGCAGCGTTGAATACAGGGCAAAGAACACTGAAGCTTTCTTT. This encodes CSVEYRAKNTEAFF.